The next 2 T cell receptor beta chains were all read from a single sample in a study of CD8+ T cells in alopecia areata. Extracted from the samples, RNA was reverse transcribed into cDNA to serve as the sequencing template. Assay used: immunoSEQ multiplex PCR; TCRdb lists only in-frame clones, some missing. The sample carries 75,000 to 100,000 clones, 35% to 50% recorded once. The sequencing sample was made of CD4+ T cells sorted from blood. These TCRs come from a human donor with alopecia areata.

The gene calls are TRBV4-1 and TRBJ2-5; 7 bases align to TRBD2. Germline trimming cut 4 bases from V and 5 bases from J; bases unmatched to any gene: 16. Germline V lookup: CDR1 MGHRA, CDR2 YSYEKL. CDR3 size: 17 residues. CDR3 coding DNA: TGCGCCAGCAGCCCCCAACCGACTAGCCCCCTTCGGGAGACCCAGTACTTC. Translated, it gives CASSPQPTSPLRETQYF.

The sample holds a few counts of this clone. The chain uses TRBV29-1 and TRBJ1-6; 7 bases are shared with TRBD1. Germline-derived CDR1 and CDR2 are SQVTM and ANQGSEA. V lost 4 bases, J lost 9 bases, and 3 bases stayed unmatched. The length of the CDR3 is 12 residues. The CDR3 nucleotides read TGCAGCGTTGCGACAGGGTCTTCACCCCTCCACTTT. Protein product: CSVATGSSPLHF.